What follows is one TCR beta chain and its context. Antigen specificity is unknown. With 3 bases removed from V and 2 bases from J, the gap between germline ends came to 11 bases. The CDR3 length is 15 residues. Germline loops: CDR1 LNHDA, CDR2 SQIVND (reference sequence). The sample is drawn from a study of cytomegalovirus exposure and HLA in healthy donors. Broader study findings: It was assumed in the presence/absence analyses that sequencing depth was roughly uniform across donors. Rare sequences made up most TCRs, while some public TCRs were found in many donors.

Donors in the study were healthy people who gave bone marrow. PCR primers comprised 60 Vbeta and 13 Jbeta primers. Sequencing used immunoSEQ multiplex PCR; TCRdb keeps in-frame clones, though not all of them. Among about 160,000 clones listed, about three quarters were seen once. The TCR was taken from a female donor in good health and CMV-seronegative. Input material: PBMCs. The V gene is TRBV19, the J gene TRBJ1-5; D might be TRBD1 (6 bases). The CDR3 protein is CASSMAGVGNQPQHF. CDR3 nucleotides: TGTGCCAGTAGTATGGCAGGGGTCGGCAATCAGCCCCAGCATTTT. The complete variable domain, with remaining parts taken from reference TRBV19 and TRBJ1-5, reads DGGITQSPKYLFRKEGQNVTLSCEQNLNHDAMYWYRQDPGQGLRLIYYSQIVNDFQKGDIAEGYSVSREKKESFPLTVTSAQKNPTAFYLCASSMAGVGNQPQHFGDGTRLSIL.